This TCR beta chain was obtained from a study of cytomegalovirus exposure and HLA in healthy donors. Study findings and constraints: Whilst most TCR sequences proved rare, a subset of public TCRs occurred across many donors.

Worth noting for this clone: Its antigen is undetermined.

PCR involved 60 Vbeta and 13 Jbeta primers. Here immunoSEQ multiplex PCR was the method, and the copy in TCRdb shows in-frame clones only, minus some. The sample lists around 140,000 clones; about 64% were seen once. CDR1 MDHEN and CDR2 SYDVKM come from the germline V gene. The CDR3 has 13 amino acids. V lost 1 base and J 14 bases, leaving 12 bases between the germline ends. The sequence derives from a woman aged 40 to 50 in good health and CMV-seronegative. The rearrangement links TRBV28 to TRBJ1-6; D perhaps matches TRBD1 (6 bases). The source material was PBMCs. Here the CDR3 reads CASSLSGTGTLHF. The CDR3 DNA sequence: TGTGCCAGCAGTTTATCAGGAACAGGGACCCTCCACTTT.